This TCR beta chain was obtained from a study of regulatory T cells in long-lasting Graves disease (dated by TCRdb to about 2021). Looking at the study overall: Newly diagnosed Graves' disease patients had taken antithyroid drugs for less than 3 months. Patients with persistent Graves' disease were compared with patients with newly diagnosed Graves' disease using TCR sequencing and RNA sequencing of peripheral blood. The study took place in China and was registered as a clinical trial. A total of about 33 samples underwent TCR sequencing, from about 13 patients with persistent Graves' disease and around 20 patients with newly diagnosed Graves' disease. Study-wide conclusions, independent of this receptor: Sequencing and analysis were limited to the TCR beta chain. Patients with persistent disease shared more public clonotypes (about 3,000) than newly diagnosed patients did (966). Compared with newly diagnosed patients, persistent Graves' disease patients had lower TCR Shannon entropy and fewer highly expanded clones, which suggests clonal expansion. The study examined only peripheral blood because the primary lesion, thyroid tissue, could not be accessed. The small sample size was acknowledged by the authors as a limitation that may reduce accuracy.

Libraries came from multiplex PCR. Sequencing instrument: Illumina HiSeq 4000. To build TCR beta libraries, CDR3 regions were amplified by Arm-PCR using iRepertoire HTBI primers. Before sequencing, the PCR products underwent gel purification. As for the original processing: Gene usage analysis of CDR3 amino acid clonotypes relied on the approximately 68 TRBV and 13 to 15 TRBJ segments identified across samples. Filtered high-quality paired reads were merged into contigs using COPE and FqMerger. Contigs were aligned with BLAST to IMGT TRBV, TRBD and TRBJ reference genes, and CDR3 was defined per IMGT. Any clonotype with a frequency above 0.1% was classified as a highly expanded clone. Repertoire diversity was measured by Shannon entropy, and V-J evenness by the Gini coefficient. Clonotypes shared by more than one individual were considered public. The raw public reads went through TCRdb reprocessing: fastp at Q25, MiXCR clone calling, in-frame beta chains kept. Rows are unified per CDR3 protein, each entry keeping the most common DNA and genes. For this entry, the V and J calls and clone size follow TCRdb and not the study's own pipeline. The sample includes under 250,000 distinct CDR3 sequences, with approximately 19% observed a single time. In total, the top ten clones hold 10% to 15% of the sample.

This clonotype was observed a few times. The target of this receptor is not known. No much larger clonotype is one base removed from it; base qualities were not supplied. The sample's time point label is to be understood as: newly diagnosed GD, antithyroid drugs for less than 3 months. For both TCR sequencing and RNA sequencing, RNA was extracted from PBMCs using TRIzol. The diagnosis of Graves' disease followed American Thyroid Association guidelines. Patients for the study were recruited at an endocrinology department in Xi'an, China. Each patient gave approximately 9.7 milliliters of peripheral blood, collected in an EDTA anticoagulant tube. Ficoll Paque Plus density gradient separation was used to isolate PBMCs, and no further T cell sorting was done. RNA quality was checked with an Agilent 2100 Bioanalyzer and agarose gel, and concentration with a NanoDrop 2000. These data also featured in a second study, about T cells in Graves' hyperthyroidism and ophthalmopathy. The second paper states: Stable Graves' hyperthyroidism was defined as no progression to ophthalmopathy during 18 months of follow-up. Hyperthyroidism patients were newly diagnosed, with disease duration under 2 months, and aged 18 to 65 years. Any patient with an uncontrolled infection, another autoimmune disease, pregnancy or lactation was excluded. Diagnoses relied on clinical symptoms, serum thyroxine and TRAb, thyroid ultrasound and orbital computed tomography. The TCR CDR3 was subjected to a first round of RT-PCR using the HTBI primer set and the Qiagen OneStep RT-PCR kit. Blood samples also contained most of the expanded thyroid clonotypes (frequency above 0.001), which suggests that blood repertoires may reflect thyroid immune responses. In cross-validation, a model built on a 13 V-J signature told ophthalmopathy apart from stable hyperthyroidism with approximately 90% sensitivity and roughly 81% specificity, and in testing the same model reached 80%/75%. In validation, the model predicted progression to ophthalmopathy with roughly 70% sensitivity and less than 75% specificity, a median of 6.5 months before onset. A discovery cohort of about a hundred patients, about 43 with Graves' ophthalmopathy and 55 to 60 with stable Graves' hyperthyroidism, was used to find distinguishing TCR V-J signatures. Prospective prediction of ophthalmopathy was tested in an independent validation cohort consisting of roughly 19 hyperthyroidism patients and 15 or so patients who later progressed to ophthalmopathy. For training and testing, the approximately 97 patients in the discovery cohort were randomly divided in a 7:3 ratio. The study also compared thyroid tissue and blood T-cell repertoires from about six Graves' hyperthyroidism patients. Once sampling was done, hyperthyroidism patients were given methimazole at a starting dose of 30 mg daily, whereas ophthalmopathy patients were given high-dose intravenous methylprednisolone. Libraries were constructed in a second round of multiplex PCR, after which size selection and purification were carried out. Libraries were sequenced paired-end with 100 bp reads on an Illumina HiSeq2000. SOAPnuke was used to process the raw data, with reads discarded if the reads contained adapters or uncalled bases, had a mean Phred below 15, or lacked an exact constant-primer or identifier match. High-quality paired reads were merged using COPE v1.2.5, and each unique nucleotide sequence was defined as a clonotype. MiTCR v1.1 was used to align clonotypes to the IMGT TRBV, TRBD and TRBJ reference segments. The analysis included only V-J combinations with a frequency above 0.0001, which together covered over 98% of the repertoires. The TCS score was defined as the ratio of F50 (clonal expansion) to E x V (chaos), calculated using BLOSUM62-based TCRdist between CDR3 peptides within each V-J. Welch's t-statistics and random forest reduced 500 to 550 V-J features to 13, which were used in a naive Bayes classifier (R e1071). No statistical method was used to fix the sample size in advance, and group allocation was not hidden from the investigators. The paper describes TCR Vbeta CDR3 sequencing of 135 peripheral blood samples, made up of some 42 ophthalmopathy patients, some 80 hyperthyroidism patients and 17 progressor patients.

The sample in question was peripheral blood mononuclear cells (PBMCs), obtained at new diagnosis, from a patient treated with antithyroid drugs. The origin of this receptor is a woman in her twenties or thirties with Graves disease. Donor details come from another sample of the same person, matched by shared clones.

The CDR3 region: CASRSPPPDTNYGYTF. The DNA is TGTGCCAGCAGAAGCCCCCCCCCTGATACTAACTATGGCTACACCTTC. The receptor chain draws on TRBV28 and TRBJ1-2; there is no confident call for the D gene. Based on the germline V gene, the CDR1 and CDR2 sequences are MDHEN and SYDVKM. A distance of 17 bases separates the germline ends of V and J, which lose 6 bases and 0 bases respectively. The CDR3 holds 16 amino acids from the cysteine to the phenylalanine. Left in the record is the CDR3 DNA by itself, 48 bases read in frame from the first base.